A selection of T cell receptor beta chains follows, all from one sample in a study of early T cells in non-severe SARS-CoV-2 infection. TCRdb reprocessed the 5' RACE reads via MiXCR and lists one record per CDR3 protein. The sample lists about 48,000 distinct CDR3 sequences; 6% to 8% were seen once. Sequencing was carried out using whole blood. The receptors were sampled from an adult who was a healthcare worker with PCR-confirmed SARS-CoV-2 infection or an uninfected control (not recorded which). CDR3s include the opening cysteine and the closing phenylalanine or tryptophan. A D gene is named only where the DNA matches it firmly. Size is omitted from some rows. Given values are once, few, many or a class for expanded clones.

>TRBJ2-7|few|TRBD1|TRBV13|15
TGTGCCAGCAGCTTATGGTCAGGGGGCGCCAACGAGCAGTACTTC
CASSLWSGGANEQYF
>TRBJ2-2|many|TRBD1|TRBV30|15
TGTGCCTGGAGAAGGACAGGGACGAACACCGGGGAGCTGTTTTTT
CAWRRTGTNTGELFF
>TRBJ2-7|-|TRBD1|TRBV11-2|13
TGTGCCAGCAGCCGCGACAGGGGATACGAGCAGTACTTC
CASSRDRGYEQYF
>TRBJ1-2|few|-|TRBV12-3/TRBV12-4|13
TGTGCCAGCAGTCCGACGACATTCCTTGGCTACACCTTC
CASSPTTFLGYTF
>TRBJ1-6|few|-|TRBV7-2|17
TGTGCCAGCAGCTTACGACGGACGAGCTCCTATAATTCACCCCTCCACTTT
CASSLRRTSSYNSPLHF
>TRBJ1-2|few|TRBD1|TRBV27|15
TGTGCCAGCAGTTTAACCGGGACAGGGCTGGATGGCTACACCTTC
CASSLTGTGLDGYTF
>TRBJ2-5|-|TRBD1|TRBV12-3/TRBV12-4|16
TGTGCCAGCAGTTTTTCGGGACAGCCCAACGAAGAGACCCAGTACTTC
CASSFSGQPNEETQYF
>TRBJ2-4|few|-|TRBV19|13
TGTGCCAGTAGTATGACGTCTTTCAACATTCAGTACTTC
CASSMTSFNIQYF
>TRBJ2-1|many|-|TRBV10-3|13
TGTGCCATCAGTTCCAGAGGGGACAATGAGCAGTTCTTC
CAISSRGDNEQFF
>TRBJ2-5|many|-|TRBV12-3/TRBV12-4|14
TGTGCCAGCAGTTTAGAAGGGAATATTGGGACCCAGTACTTC
CASSLEGNIGTQYF
>TRBJ1-2|many|-|TRBV10-3|13
TGTGCCATCAGTGAGTCGGGGAATTCAGGCTACACCTTC
CAISESGNSGYTF
>TRBJ2-7|many|-|TRBV5-1|11
TGCGCCAGCAGCCAGGGATACGAGCAGTACTTC
CASSQGYEQYF
>TRBJ1-1|-|TRBD1|TRBV12-3/TRBV12-4|13
TGTGCCAGCAGTCTCGGACAGGGGGGTGAAGCTTTCTTT
CASSLGQGGEAFF
>TRBJ2-1|many|-|TRBV28|13
TGTGTCAGCCAGGGGAAGGGGTACAATGAGCAGTTCTTC
CVSQGKGYNEQFF
>TRBJ1-5|many|-|TRBV20-1|16
TGCAGTGCTAGAGAGTCTGGACGACATAGCAATCAGCCCCAGCATTTT
CSARESGRHSNQPQHF
>TRBJ2-2|-|-|TRBV4-3|14
TGCGCCAGCAGCCAAGACGGGGAGGCCGGGGAGCTGTTTTTT
CASSQDGEAGELFF
>TRBJ2-3|many|TRBD2|TRBV5-1|16
TGCGCCAGCAGCTTGCCCCGACTAGCGGACACAGATACGCAGTATTTT
CASSLPRLADTDTQYF
>TRBJ1-2|-|-|TRBV6-1|12
TGTGCCAGCGCCGCTTCTAACTATGGCTACACCTTC
CASAASNYGYTF
>TRBJ1-6|-|-|TRBV7-2|16
TGTGCCAGCAGCCAAACTACGACAGCAATTAATTCACCCCTCCACTTT
CASSQTTTAINSPLHF
>TRBJ2-5|few|-|TRBV11-2|13
TGTGCCAGCAGCTTATCGGGGCAAGAGACCCAGTACTTC
CASSLSGQETQYF
>TRBJ2-1|many|TRBD2|TRBV3-1|14
TGTGCCAGCAGCTGGACTAGCGGGGGTTGGGAGCAGTTCTTC
CASSWTSGGWEQFF
>TRBJ2-5|many|-|TRBV10-3|12
TGTGCCATCAGTGAGGATCCGGAGACCCAGTACTTC
CAISEDPETQYF
>TRBJ1-3|-|-|TRBV7-2|14
TGTGCCAGCAGCCTGAACAGGGCTGGAAACACCATATATTTT
CASSLNRAGNTIYF
>TRBJ1-1|many|-|TRBV10-3|13
TGTGCCATCTTGGGACAAATGAACACTGAAGCTTTCTTT
CAILGQMNTEAFF
>TRBJ1-5|-|-|TRBV2|13
TGTGCCAGCAGTGGGCTGTCCAATCAGCCCCAGCATTTT
CASSGLSNQPQHF
>TRBJ1-6|many|-|TRBV5-4|15
TGTGCCAGCAGAGCCTACAGCTCCTATAATTCACCCCTCCACTTT
CASRAYSSYNSPLHF
>TRBJ1-5|many|-|TRBV6-1|16
TGTGCCAGCAACCCACAGGGAATTAATAGCAATCAGCCCCAGCATTTT
CASNPQGINSNQPQHF
>TRBJ2-1|many|-|TRBV28|13
TGTGCCAGCAGTTTATTTCGCGAGAATGAGCAGTTCTTC
CASSLFRENEQFF
>TRBJ2-7|-|TRBD1|TRBV14|15
TGTGCCAGCAGCCGCCAGGGGACAGCACCCTACGAGCAGTACTTC
CASSRQGTAPYEQYF
>TRBJ1-1|many|-|TRBV28|14
TGTGCCAGCGGAAACGCAGGACAGAACACTGAAGCTTTCTTT
CASGNAGQNTEAFF
>TRBJ1-4|-|-|TRBV20-1|14
TGCAGTGCTATGCGGATTGCAACTAATGAAAAACTGTTTTTT
CSAMRIATNEKLFF
>TRBJ2-1|many|-|TRBV24-1|14
TGTGCCACCAGTGATTACCGTGGGGAGGTTGAGCAGTTCTTC
CATSDYRGEVEQFF
>TRBJ2-1|-|-|TRBV15|12
TGTGCCACCAGCAGTCTGTTCAATGAGCAGTTCTTC
CATSSLFNEQFF
>TRBJ2-7|few|TRBD1|TRBV5-1|15
TGCGCCAGCAGCTTGGGACAGGGGGTTTCCTACGAGCAGTACTTC
CASSLGQGVSYEQYF
>TRBJ1-6|-|-|TRBV9|13
TGTGCCAGCAGCCAGACAGATAATTCACCCCTCCACTTT
CASSQTDNSPLHF
>TRBJ2-4|-|TRBD2|TRBV7-2|16
TGTGCCAGCAGCTCACGACTAGCGGGATCTGAGAACATTCAGTACTTC
CASSSRLAGSENIQYF
>TRBJ2-2|many|-|TRBV12-3/TRBV12-4|15
TGTGCCAGCAGTGTGACCCCTCTGGGCACCGGGGAGCTGTTTTTT
CASSVTPLGTGELFF
>TRBJ2-2|many|-|TRBV6-5|12
TGTGCCAGCAGGCCTTACACCGGGGAGCTGTTTTTT
CASRPYTGELFF
>TRBJ2-5|-|-|TRBV7-9|13
TGTGCCAGCAGCTTTAGGACAGAAGAGACCCAGTACTTC
CASSFRTEETQYF
>TRBJ2-3|many|-|TRBV2|14
TGTGCCAGCAGGGCGGGGACTAGCACAGATACGCAGTATTTT
CASRAGTSTDTQYF
>TRBJ1-1|many|-|TRBV10-2|15
TGCGCCAGCAGTGAGTCGAGGGGTTGGAACACTGAAGCTTTCTTT
CASSESRGWNTEAFF
>TRBJ2-1|many|-|TRBV2|15
TGTGCCAGCAGTGGGTCAGGGAAGGGCTACAATGAGCAGTTCTTC
CASSGSGKGYNEQFF